Below, one T cell receptor (beta chain) is given with its context. Its target is unknown. Once sorted, every population was more than 98% pure. This specimen comes from a study of beta chain features in type 1 diabetes. Study-wide context: Roughly 110,000,000 sorted cells were examined across all samples. Study-wide results and caveats: Here, the possible influence of HLA type (on TCRB rearrangement) remained unresolved. There was a moderate but significant shortening of TCRB CDR3s in all four CD4+ subsets of Type 1 diabetes patients.

The CDR3 sequence is 14 residues long. The germline V and J ends were trimmed by 0 bases and 7 bases, with 10 bases remaining between them. Germline V CDR1 and CDR2: SGHRS, YFSETQ. The whole isolated RNA underwent reverse transcription, so sequencing captured expressed TCRB transcripts. The table came from immunoSEQ multiplex PCR; TCRdb's copy has only in-frame clones and leaves some out. The sample includes approximately 170,000 clones, around 8% seen only once; the top ten take 0.94%. V and J are TRBV5-1 and TRBJ2-2; D is perhaps TRBD1 (6 bases). Sequencing input: central memory CD4+ T cells from blood. The sequence was collected from a woman between 40 and 50 years old with type 1 diabetes. CDR3 sequence: CASSLDRAGGELFF. For the CDR3, the DNA is TGCGCCAGCAGCTTGGACAGGGCTGGCGGGGAGCTGTTTTTT.